This T cell receptor (beta chain) was found in a study of T cell responses to AZD1222 COVID-19 vaccine. Whole-study findings and limits: Spike-specific TCR breadth rose after two AZD1222 doses, and depth rose as well. The donor group comprised mostly white British people and more females; the analysis possibly underestimated clonal diversity. CD4 TCRs covered the whole spike, strongest at regions 160-218 and 743-854. Of the AZD1222 recipients, only 5 or 6 were seropositive at baseline.

The data were produced by immunoSEQ multiplex PCR, yet TCRdb's version contains in-frame clones alone and is incomplete. The sample includes under 150,000 clones, about 90% of them seen just once. As concerns this clone: Its cognate antigen is unknown.

CDR1 and CDR2 (germline): SGHTA, FQGNSA. With 4 bases removed from V and 5 bases from J, the gap between germline ends came to 15 bases. The length of the CDR3 is 15 residues. The source material was peripheral blood, sampled 28 days after the second AZD1222 dose. The clonotype was recovered from an adult who received the AZD1222 COVID-19 vaccine. V and J are TRBV7-2 and TRBJ2-1; no reliable D call. CDR3 loop: CASSSRVGNHNEQFF. The CDR3 nucleotides are TGTGCCAGCAGCTCTAGGGTCGGCAACCACAATGAGCAGTTCTTC.